This T cell receptor beta chain originates from a study of blood T cell repertoires in COVID-19. Study background: The United States, Italy and Spain provided the acute and convalescent COVID-19 samples. PBMCs, B-cell-depleted T cells, or T cells were the source of the cDNA or gDNA that made up the material.

CDR1 and CDR2 (germline): WNHNN, SYGVQD (reference sequence). The CDR3 has 16 amino acids. Deletions cut 0 bases from V and 0 bases from J, with 9 bases between. Per the study methods: Estimates of nucleated cell counts were drawn from the amplification of reference gene primers. TCRdb keeps only in-frame clones here, not all; method: immunoSEQ multiplex PCR. V, J and clone size derive from that table, while D and trimming were established from the DNA sequence. The sample contains about 160,000 clones, 82% of which appear only once. This TCR came from a human donor with acute or convalescent COVID-19. The donor label of this sample is uncertain. The gene calls are TRBV10-1 and TRBJ2-1, with no clear D. The sample taken for sequencing was peripheral blood. CDR3 in DNA: TGCGCCAGCAGTGAGTCGAGTACTCCCTCCTACAATGAGCAGTTCTTC. Protein product: CASSESSTPSYNEQFF.